Each of the 10 T cell receptor beta chains below was sequenced from the same sample in a study of PD-1 blockade in classical Hodgkin lymphoma. Profiled with immunoSEQ multiplex PCR; TCRdb holds only in-frame clones, not every one. The sample consists of about 86,000 clones, roughly nine tenths of them appearing once. All patients experienced relapse after autologous stem cell transplantation, and brentuximab vedotin exposure was variable. The input for sequencing was peripheral blood mononuclear cells (PBMCs), taken at baseline. All receptors come from a human donor with classical Hodgkin lymphoma.

The DNA of the CDR3 is TGTGCCAGCAGCCCCTGGACCAGCTCCTACGAGCAGTACTTC. It translates to CASSPWTSSYEQYF. The chain uses TRBV7-6 and TRBJ2-7; D is undetermined. Looked up from germline, CDR1 is SGHVS and CDR2 is FNYEAQ. CDR3 size: 14 residues. The V gene lost 5 bases and the J gene lost 0 bases, with 11 bases spanning the gap. The variable domain in full, completed from reference TRBV7-6 and TRBJ2-7, reads GAGVSQSPRYKVTKRGQDVALRCDPISGHVSLYWYRQALGQGPEFLTYFNYEAQQDKSGLPNDRFSAERPEGSISTLTIQRTEQRDSAMYRCASSPWTSSYEQYFGPGTRLTVT.

The J gene is TRBJ1-2, the V gene TRBV9, with unresolved D. In germline, CDR1 is SGDLS, CDR2 YYNGEE. V lost 0 bases, J lost 8 bases, and 14 bases lay in between. This CDR3 has 14 amino acids. CDR3 in DNA: TGTGCCAGCAGCGTAGTAGCCTCCAACAAAGGCTACACCTTC. Translating gives CASSVVASNKGYTF.

The chain joins TRBV19 to TRBJ1-5, with a tentative D call TRBD1 (6 bases). The CDR3 covers 14 residues. V was shortened by 7 bases and J by 7 bases, with 17 bases between the two germline ends. Germline values: CDR1 LNHDA, CDR2 SQIVND (reference sequence). CDR3 in amino acids: CASTRGGTHQPQHF. In DNA form, the CDR3 reads TGTGCCAGTACCCGAGGGGGGACACACCAGCCCCAGCATTTT.

This chain connects TRBV15 to TRBJ1-5; possible D gene TRBD1, 6 bases. The CDR3 is 14 amino acids. Trimming cost V 0 bases and J 11 bases, with 14 bases left between them. In germline, CDR1 is LNHNV, CDR2 YYDKDF (reference sequence). The CDR3 loop is CATSREGRRGAQHF. CDR3 nucleotide sequence: TGTGCCACCAGCAGAGAGGGGCGGAGGGGGGCCCAGCATTTT.

The rearrangement uses TRBV28 and TRBJ2-7; no reliable D call. In germline, CDR1 is MDHEN, CDR2 SYDVKM. Trimming took off 6 bases at V and 3 bases at J, with 21 bases between the two ends. CDR3 length: 16 amino acids. CDR3 DNA: TGTGCCAGCAGGCCTAGTCCACACAGTTCAGGCTACGAGCAGTACTTC. Translation gives CASRPSPHSSGYEQYF. Drawing the rest from reference TRBV28 and TRBJ2-7, the complete variable domain is DVKVTQSSRYLVKRTGEKVFLECVQDMDHENMFWYRQDPGLGLRLIYFSYDVKMKEKGDIPEGYSVSREKKERFSLILESASTNQTSMYLCASRPSPHSSGYEQYFGPGTRLTVT.

The CDR3 sequence is CASSPRQGGNTIYF. Here the CDR3 DNA reads TGTGCCAGCAGCCCACGACAGGGAGGAAACACCATATATTTT. The chain employs TRBV7-2 and TRBJ1-3, with 7 bases identical to TRBD1. Trimming at V came to 5 bases and at J to 4 bases, leaving 5 bases not matched to a gene. CDR3 length equals 14 residues. Germline CDR1 and CDR2: SGHTA and FQGNSA.

The V call is TRBV7-8, the J call TRBJ1-1; TRBD1 matches at 10 bases. CDR1 is SGHVS, CDR2 FQNEAQ, per germline. The V segment lost 5 bases and the J segment 4 bases; nucleotides outside the gene matches: 7. There are 15 residues in the CDR3. The CDR3 sequence is CASSSRQGASTEAFF. CDR3 sequence (DNA): TGTGCCAGCAGCAGCCGACAGGGGGCGAGCACTGAAGCTTTCTTT.

V and J are TRBV5-6 and TRBJ2-1; 7 positions agree with TRBD2. Looked up from germline, CDR1 is SGHDT and CDR2 is YYEEEE. V lost 2 bases and J lost 0; bases outside the gene matches: 2. This CDR3 spans 15 amino acids. The CDR3 nucleotides read TGTGCCAGCAGCTTACAGCGGGGCTCCTACAATGAGCAGTTCTTC. Translating gives CASSLQRGSYNEQFF.

The chain is built from TRBV18 and TRBJ1-5, with TRBD1 matching over 7 bases. The CDR3 is 13 amino acids. The germline CDR1 and CDR2 sequences are KGHSH and LQKENI. J lost 8 bases, V lost 3 bases, and 4 bases had no gene match. The CDR3 nucleotides are TGTGCCAGCTCACCGACAGGGCTCGAGCCCCAGCATTTT. It encodes CASSPTGLEPQHF.

The chain links TRBV5-1 to TRBJ2-1; 7 bases are shared with TRBD2. Trimming removed 1 base from V and 7 bases from J; junction bases left unmatched: 8. The CDR3 extends over 15 amino acids. Germline V gene lookup returns CDR1 SGHRS and CDR2 YFSETQ. CDR3 bases: TGCGCCAGCAGCTTGTTGTCGACTAGCCTGAATGAGCAGTTCTTC. It encodes CASSLLSTSLNEQFF.